This TCR beta chain came from a study of T cell repertoires in cytomegalovirus infection. Overall study context: Indications came from public TCR beta signatures; they pointed to CMV infection and to a matching HLA type.

TCRdb re-called the reads through MiXCR, storing one row per CDR3 protein. The top ten hold more than 11% of the sample, which has roughly 300,000 distinct CDR3 sequences, about 26% seen once. Study observations and caveats: Public TCR beta family frequency separated CMV-and-HLA carriers, including in an independent cohort.

In its sample, this clonotype was seen once. What it recognizes is unknown. The sequenced material came from PBMCs. The clonotype originates from a human donor in good health (CMV status not recorded). Some clones in this sample may be carry-over from other donors' samples.

In DNA form, the CDR3 reads TGTGCCAGCAAGTTACGGAACAGGGAAGAGACCCAGTACTTC. Amino acids: CASKLRNREETQYF. V gene TRBV6-2 or TRBV6-3 combines with J gene TRBJ2-5, with D perhaps matching TRBD1 (6 bases). Germline V gives CDR1 MNHEY, CDR2 SVGEGT. Trimming cost V 7 bases and J 3 bases, with 15 bases left between them. This CDR3 spans 14 amino acids.